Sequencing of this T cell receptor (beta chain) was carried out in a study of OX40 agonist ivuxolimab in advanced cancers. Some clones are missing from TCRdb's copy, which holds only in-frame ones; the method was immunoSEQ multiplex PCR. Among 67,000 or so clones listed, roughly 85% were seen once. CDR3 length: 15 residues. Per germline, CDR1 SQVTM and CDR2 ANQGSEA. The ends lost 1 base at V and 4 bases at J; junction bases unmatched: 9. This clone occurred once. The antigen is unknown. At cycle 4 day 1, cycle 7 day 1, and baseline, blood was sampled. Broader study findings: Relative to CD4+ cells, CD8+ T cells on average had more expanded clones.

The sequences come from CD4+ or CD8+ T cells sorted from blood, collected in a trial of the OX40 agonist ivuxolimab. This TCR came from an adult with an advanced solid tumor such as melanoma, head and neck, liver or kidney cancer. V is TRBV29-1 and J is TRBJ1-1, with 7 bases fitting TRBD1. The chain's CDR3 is CSVEGRTGGFTEAFF. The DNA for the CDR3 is TGCAGCGTTGAAGGGCGGACAGGCGGTTTCACTGAAGCTTTCTTT.